This is a list of T cell receptor beta chains from one sample in a study of blood T cell repertoires in COVID-19. The assay was immunoSEQ multiplex PCR, and TCRdb's table has in-frame clones only and misses some. The sample lists about 300,000 clones, approximately 91% seen once, with less than 2% in the top ten. The sequenced sample was PBMCs or T cells enriched from blood (not recorded which). Receptors originate from a woman aged 40 to 55 who had recovered from COVID-19. The conserved cysteine and the conserved F or W are not part of the CDR3 here.

V gene | CDR3 protein
TRBV7-2 | ASSLGGGRGEKLF
TRBV19 | ASSLQGFNEKLF
TRBV11-2 | ASSLGSTAGNQPQH
TRBV10-3 | AIRPGHPSGANVLT
TRBV29-1 | SVGGSSYNEQF
TRBV7-2 | ASSLSYKLNTEAF
TRBV5-4 | ASSLEQGYNSPLH
TRBV3-1/TRBV3-2 | ASSSVTNTGELF
TRBV28 | ASSSPGESNTEAF
TRBV9 | ASSARGGQAGDTQY
TRBV9 | ASSSQPGRDTQY
TRBV30 | AWSVEGDTEAF
TRBV12-1 | ASSFGIGRVISNQPQH
TRBV19 | ASSLAGLSTGELF
TRBV19 | ASSFFPPPGGLNYGYT
TRBV18 | ASSPNSGTGGTEAF
TRBV6-5 | ASAAVAGQPQH
TRBV29-1 | AYADSNQPQH
TRBV2 | ASSVSPGTGEVDNEQF
TRBV9 | ASSIRQGEDTQY
TRBV14 | ASSPPQQGEVGEAF
TRBV19 | ASTPSGHNQPQH
TRBV5-8 | ASRQRQSTDTQY
TRBV10-1 | ASSESGQGAVEQY